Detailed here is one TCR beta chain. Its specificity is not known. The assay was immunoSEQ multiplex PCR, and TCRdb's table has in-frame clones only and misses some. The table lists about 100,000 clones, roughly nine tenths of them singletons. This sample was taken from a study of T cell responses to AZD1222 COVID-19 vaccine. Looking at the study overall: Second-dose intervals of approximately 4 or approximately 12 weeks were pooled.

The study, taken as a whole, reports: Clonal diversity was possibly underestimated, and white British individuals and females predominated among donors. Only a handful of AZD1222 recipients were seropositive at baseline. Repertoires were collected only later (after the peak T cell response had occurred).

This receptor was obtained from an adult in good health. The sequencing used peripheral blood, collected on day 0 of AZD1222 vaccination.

CDR3 loop: CASSYGDGRGPEAFF. CDR3 nucleotide sequence: TGTGCCAGCAGTTACGGGGATGGAAGAGGCCCTGAAGCTTTCTTT. V usage is TRBV6-5 and J usage is TRBJ1-1; D call uncertain. V gave up 2 bases and J gave up 6 bases, with 16 bases separating them. Germline-derived CDR1 and CDR2 are MNHEY and SVGAGI. The CDR3 runs 15 residues.